The TCR beta chain under discussion was sequenced for a study of a mutant IDH1 vaccine in newly diagnosed glioma. Study information: V12 occurred at week 35 and V13 at week 47.

The time point: week 47, end of study. With topical imiquimod, each dose of the vaccine consisted of 300 ug of mutant IDH1 20-mer peptide. Data came from immunoSEQ multiplex PCR; TCRdb stores just in-frame clones and leaves some out. The sample lists about 23,000 clones; 84% were seen once. The CDR3 has 13 amino acids. CDR1 is MDHEN, CDR2 SYDVKM, per germline. V lost 4 bases, J lost 0 bases, and 6 bases lay in between. Details on this clone: Its target is not known.

Material: PBMCs, obtained from a glioma patient whose treatment included an IDH1 peptide vaccine. The source is a man aged 40-55 years with glioma. This chain links TRBV28 with TRBJ1-1; no clear D gene. The CDR3 is CASSSSMNTEAFF. CDR3 nucleotide sequence: TGTGCCAGCAGTTCGAGCATGAACACTGAAGCTTTCTTT.